This T cell receptor beta chain is drawn from a study of vaccination effects on CD4 cells after COVID-19. Concerning this clone: Its antigen remains unknown.

The CDR3 is 21 residues long. Germline CDR1 is LGHNT and CDR2 is FRNRAP. J gave up 4 bases and V 0 bases, and 18 bases lay outside the gene matches. Before any sequencing was done, the ViraFEST assay used viral peptide pools to expand antigen-specific CD4+ T cells. CD4+ T cell isolation took place after approximately 11 days of culture. IL-2 medium was substituted for half the medium on days 3 and 7. Overall study findings and caveats: In vaccinees who were healthy, merely 1 out of 255 vaccine-induced clones cross-reacted with common cold coronaviruses. Clones arising from infection and from vaccination showed marked clonal contraction late after vaccination.

Profiling relied on immunoSEQ multiplex PCR, and the TCRdb table lists in-frame clones only, not all of them. The sample includes around 20,000 clones, around 70% of them seen just once. The sequence came from a human donor who received a COVID-19 vaccine. This chain links TRBV12-5 with TRBJ2-7; the match to TRBD2 covers 13 bases. The sequences come from CD4+ T cells from PBMCs cultured with HCoV-229E spike peptides, collected before COVID-19 vaccination. This CDR3 reads CASGLVPTGLAGAQSRYEQYF. CDR3 nucleotide sequence: TGTGCTAGTGGTTTGGTCCCGACCGGACTAGCGGGAGCTCAATCACGGTACGAGCAGTACTTC.